The present entry profiles one T cell receptor beta chain with its context. This sample was taken from a study of blood T cell repertoires in COVID-19. Study information: Acute and convalescent COVID-19 samples came from the United States, Italy and Spain. The analysed material was cDNA or gDNA that came from T cells, B-cell-depleted T cells, or PBMCs.

The germline V and J ends were trimmed by 0 bases and 0 bases, with 10 bases remaining between them. Germline V lookup: CDR1 SGHNT, CDR2 YYREEE (reference sequence). This CDR3 comprises 16 residues. Per the original data handling: Estimation of nucleated cell counts was performed using reference gene primer amplification. TCRdb's copy holds only in-frame clones and misses some; the assay was immunoSEQ multiplex PCR. That table gives V, J and clone size, and the DNA gave D and trimming. The top ten hold roughly 3.7% of the sample, which has roughly 130,000 clones, about 92% seen once. The receptor's source is a man aged 45-65 years with active COVID-19. This sequence joins TRBV5-4 and TRBJ1-3, with unresolved D. Material: peripheral blood. CDR3 sequence: CASSLGNDISGNTIYF. The DNA for the CDR3 is TGTGCCAGCAGCTTGGGAAATGACATCTCTGGAAACACCATATATTTT.